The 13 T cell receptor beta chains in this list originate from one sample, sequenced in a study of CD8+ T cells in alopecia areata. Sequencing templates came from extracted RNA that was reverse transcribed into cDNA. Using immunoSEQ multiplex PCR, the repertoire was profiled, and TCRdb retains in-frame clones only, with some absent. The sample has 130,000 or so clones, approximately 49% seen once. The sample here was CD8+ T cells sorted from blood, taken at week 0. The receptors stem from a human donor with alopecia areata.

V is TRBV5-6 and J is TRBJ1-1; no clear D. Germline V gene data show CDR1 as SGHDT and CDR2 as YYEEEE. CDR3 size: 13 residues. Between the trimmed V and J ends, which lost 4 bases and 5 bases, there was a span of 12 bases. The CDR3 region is CASSPYIGTEAFF. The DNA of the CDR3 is TGTGCCAGCAGCCCGTACATCGGAACTGAAGCTTTCTTT.

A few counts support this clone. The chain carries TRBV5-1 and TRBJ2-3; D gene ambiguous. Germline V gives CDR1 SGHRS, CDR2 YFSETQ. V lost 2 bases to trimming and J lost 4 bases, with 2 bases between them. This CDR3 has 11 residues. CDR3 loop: CASSFADTQYF. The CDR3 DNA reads TGCGCCAGCAGCTTCGCAGATACGCAGTATTTT.

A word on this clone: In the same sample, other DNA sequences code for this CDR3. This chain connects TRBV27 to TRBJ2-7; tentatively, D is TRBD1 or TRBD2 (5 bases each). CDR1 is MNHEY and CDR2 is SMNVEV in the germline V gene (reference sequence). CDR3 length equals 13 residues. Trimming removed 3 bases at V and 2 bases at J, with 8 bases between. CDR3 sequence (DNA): TGTGCCAGCAGTTTCGGGACGGCCTACGAGCAGTACTTC. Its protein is CASSFGTAYEQYF.

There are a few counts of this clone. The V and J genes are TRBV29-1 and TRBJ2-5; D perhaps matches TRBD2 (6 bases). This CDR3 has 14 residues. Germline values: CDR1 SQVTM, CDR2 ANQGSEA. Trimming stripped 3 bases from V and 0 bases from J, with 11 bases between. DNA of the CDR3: TGCAGCGTTGATAGCGGTCGGGACCAAGAGACCCAGTACTTC. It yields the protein CSVDSGRDQETQYF. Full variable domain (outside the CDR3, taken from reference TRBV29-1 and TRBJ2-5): SAVISQKPSRDICQRGTSLTIQCQVDSQVTMMFWYRQQPGQSLTLIATANQGSEATYESGFVIDKFPISRPNLTFSTLTVSNMSPEDSSIYLCSVDSGRDQETQYFGPGTRLLVL.

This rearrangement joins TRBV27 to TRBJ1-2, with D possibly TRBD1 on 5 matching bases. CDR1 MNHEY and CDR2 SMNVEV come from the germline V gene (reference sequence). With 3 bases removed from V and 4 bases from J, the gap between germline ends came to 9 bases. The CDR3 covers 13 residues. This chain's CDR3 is CASSLVGGYGYTF. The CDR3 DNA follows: TGTGCCAGCAGTTTGGTGGGGGGCTATGGCTACACCTTC.

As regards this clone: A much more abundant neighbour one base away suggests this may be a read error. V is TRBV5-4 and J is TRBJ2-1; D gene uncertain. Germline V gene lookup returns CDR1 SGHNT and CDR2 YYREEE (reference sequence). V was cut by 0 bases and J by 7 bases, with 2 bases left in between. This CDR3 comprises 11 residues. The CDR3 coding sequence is TGTGCCAGCAGCTTGGAGAATGAGCAGTTCTTC. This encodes CASSLENEQFF.

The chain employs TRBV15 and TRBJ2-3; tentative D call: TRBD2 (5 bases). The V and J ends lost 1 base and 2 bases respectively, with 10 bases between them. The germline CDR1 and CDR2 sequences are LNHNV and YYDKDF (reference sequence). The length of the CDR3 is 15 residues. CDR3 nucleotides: TGTGCCACCAGCAGAGCCCTAGCTACCACAGATACGCAGTATTTT. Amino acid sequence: CATSRALATTDTQYF.

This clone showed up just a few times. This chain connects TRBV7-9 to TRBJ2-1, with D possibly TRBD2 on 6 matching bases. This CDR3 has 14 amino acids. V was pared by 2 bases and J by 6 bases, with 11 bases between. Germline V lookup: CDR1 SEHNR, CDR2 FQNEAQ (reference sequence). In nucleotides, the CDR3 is TGTGCCAGCAGCTTAAGGGGTAGCGGCAATGAGCAGTTCTTC. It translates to CASSLRGSGNEQFF.

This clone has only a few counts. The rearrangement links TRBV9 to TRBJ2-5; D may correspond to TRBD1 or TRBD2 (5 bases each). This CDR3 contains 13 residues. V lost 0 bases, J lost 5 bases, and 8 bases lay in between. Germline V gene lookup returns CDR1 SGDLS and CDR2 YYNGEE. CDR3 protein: CASSVAGTETQYF. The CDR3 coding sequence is TGTGCCAGCAGCGTAGCGGGGACCGAGACCCAGTACTTC. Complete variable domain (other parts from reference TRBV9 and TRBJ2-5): DSGVTQTPKHLITATGQRVTLRCSPRSGDLSVYWYQQSLDQGLQFLIQYYNGEERAKGNILERFSAQQFPDLHSELNLSSLELGDSALYFCASSVAGTETQYFGPGTRLLVL.

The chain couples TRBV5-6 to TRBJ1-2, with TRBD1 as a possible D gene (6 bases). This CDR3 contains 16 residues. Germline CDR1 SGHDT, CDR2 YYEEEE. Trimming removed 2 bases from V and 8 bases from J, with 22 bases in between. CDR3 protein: CASSLGNWGQTNGYTF. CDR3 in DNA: TGTGCCAGCAGCTTAGGGAACTGGGGGCAGACAAACGGCTACACCTTC.

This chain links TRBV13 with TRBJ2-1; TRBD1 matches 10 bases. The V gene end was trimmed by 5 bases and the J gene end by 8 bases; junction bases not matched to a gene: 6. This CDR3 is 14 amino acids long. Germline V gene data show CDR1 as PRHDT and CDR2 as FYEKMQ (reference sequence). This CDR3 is CASSPGTGDYEQFF. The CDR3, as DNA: TGTGCCAGCAGCCCCGGGACAGGGGACTATGAGCAGTTCTTC.

CDR3 sequence: CAWSVQGDYNEQFF. As DNA, the CDR3 is TGTGCCTGGAGTGTACAGGGCGATTACAATGAGCAGTTCTTC. The chain employs TRBV30 and TRBJ2-1; TRBD1 is a possible D gene (6 bases). Trimming took off 0 bases at V and 4 bases at J, with 10 bases between the two ends. The CDR3 runs 14 residues. Germline assignment: CDR1 GTSNPN and CDR2 SVGIG (reference sequence).

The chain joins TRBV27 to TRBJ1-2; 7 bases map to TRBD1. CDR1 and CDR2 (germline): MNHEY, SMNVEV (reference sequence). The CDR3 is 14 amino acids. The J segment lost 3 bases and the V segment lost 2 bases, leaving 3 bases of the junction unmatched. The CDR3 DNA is TGTGCCAGCAGTTTAACAGGGGCATACTATGGCTACACCTTC. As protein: CASSLTGAYYGYTF.